The sequence of this TCR beta chain was determined in a study of tumor-infiltrating lymphocytes in localized non-small cell lung cancer. Study-wide background: The cohort mixed smokers and never-smokers, several histologies, and some post-neoadjuvant-chemotherapy samples. Each patient gave resected tumor and non-adjacent uninvolved lung tissue.

Comments on this clone: Its antigen is still unknown.

There are 13 residues in the CDR3. The V gene lost 4 bases and the J gene lost 9 bases, with 13 bases spanning the gap. Per the germline V gene, CDR1 is SGDLS and CDR2 is YYNGEE. Points from the study as a whole: Higher tumor T cell infiltration than in uninvolved lung was supported by TCRbeta sequencing.

Profiled with immunoSEQ multiplex PCR; TCRdb holds only in-frame clones, not every one. The repertoire holds thousands of clones, over 65% seen once, with 14% in the top ten. This TCR was recovered from a human donor with non-small cell lung cancer. The gene calls are TRBV9 and TRBJ2-2; D not certain. Sample: lung tumor tissue. CDR3 in amino acids: CASSPPADRELFF. DNA for the CDR3: TGTGCCAGCAGCCCCCCCGCGGACCGGGAGCTGTTTTTT.